The 14 T cell receptor beta chains below all came from one sample that was sequenced in a study of blood T cell repertoires in COVID-19. Clones were sequenced by immunoSEQ multiplex PCR, and TCRdb holds only the in-frame ones, with some missing. Here the sample spans hundreds of thousands of clones, roughly four fifths being singletons. Sequencing used peripheral blood. These receptors originate from a woman older than 75 with acute or convalescent COVID-19.

This clone was detected only once. The V call is TRBV9, the J call TRBJ2-1; TRBD1 is a possible D gene (6 bases). V lost 6 bases and J lost 4, with 17 bases in between. The CDR3 loop spans 15 amino acids. The V gene's germline CDR1 is SGDLS and CDR2 YYNGEE. The CDR3 reads CASTPSGTPYNEQFF. For the CDR3, the DNA is TGTGCCAGCACCCCCTCCGGGACACCTTACAATGAGCAGTTCTTC.

This clone appeared once. The chain joins TRBV19 to TRBJ2-7; 11 bases align to TRBD2. J gave up 2 bases and V 6 bases, and 12 bases lay outside the gene matches. Germline values: CDR1 LNHDA, CDR2 SQIVND (reference sequence). The length of the CDR3 is 17 residues. The CDR3 bases are TGTGCCAGTAGACAGCTAGCGGGGGGCACCTACGCCTACGAGCAGTACTTC. Protein sequence: CASRQLAGGTYAYEQYF.

The chain is built from TRBV28 and TRBJ1-1; 12 nucleotides agree with TRBD1. Germline V lookup: CDR1 MDHEN, CDR2 SYDVKM. CDR3 length equals 17 residues. J was trimmed by 11 bases and V by 4 bases; bases with no gene match: 17. The DNA of the CDR3 is TGTGCCAGCAGTTCCCAGGCGGTAGTGGGACAGGGGGCAGAGGCTTTCTTT. As protein: CASSSQAVVGQGAEAFF.

CDR3 protein: CASINRGNQPQHF. In DNA form, the CDR3 reads TGTGCCAGCATCAACAGGGGCAATCAGCCCCAGCATTTT. The chain links TRBV6-5 to TRBJ1-5; possibly TRBD1 for D (6 bases). Trimming shortened V by 7 bases and J by 2 bases, and 9 bases separated the two germline ends. The CDR3 is 13 residues long. CDR1 is MNHEY, CDR2 SVGAGI, per germline.

The V and J genes are TRBV30 and TRBJ2-2, with 10 bases aligning to TRBD1. J gave up 5 bases and V 6 bases, and 12 bases lay outside the gene matches. The length of the CDR3 is 16 residues. The germline gives CDR1 GTSNPN, CDR2 SVGIG (reference sequence). The CDR3 is CACPPRDRGSTGELFF. In DNA, the CDR3 is TGTGCCTGCCCCCCCCGGGACAGGGGATCGACCGGGGAGCTGTTTTTT.

J is TRBJ1-4 and V is TRBV5-1; 9 positions match TRBD1. The length of the CDR3 is 14 residues. V lost 1 base to trimming and J lost 7 bases; unmatched junction nucleotides: 2. Germline V lookup: CDR1 SGHRS, CDR2 YFSETQ. The CDR3 here is CASSLTGGTEKLFF. The CDR3 DNA reads TGCGCCAGCAGCTTGACAGGGGGCACTGAAAAACTGTTTTTT.

CDR3 residues: CASSPERQGAYEQYF. The CDR3 DNA reads as TGTGCCAGCTCACCAGAGAGGCAGGGGGCCTACGAGCAGTACTTC. This chain uses TRBV18 with TRBJ2-7; 7 bases map to TRBD1. Germline-derived CDR1 and CDR2 are KGHSH and LQKENI. V lost 2 bases, J lost 2 bases, and 6 bases stayed unmatched. The CDR3 extends over 15 amino acids.

The chain links TRBV27 to TRBJ2-7, with 7 positions matching TRBD1. With V trimmed by 4 bases and J by 3 bases, 3 bases remained unmatched. There are 13 residues in the CDR3. Germline values: CDR1 MNHEY, CDR2 SMNVEV (reference sequence). The CDR3 loop reads CASSSWDSYEQYF. DNA for the CDR3: TGTGCCAGCAGTTCATGGGACAGCTACGAGCAGTACTTC.

The genes are TRBV5-1 and TRBJ2-2; 9 nucleotides match TRBD1. This CDR3 contains 15 residues. With 1 base clipped from V and 5 bases from J, the junction kept 3 bases outside the gene matches. The V gene's germline CDR1 is SGHRS and CDR2 YFSETQ. The CDR3 reads CASSLTGTGTGELFF. CDR3 coding DNA: TGCGCCAGCAGCTTGACCGGGACAGGGACCGGGGAGCTGTTTTTT. Looking up the rest from reference TRBV5-1 and TRBJ2-2 gives the full variable domain: KAGVTQTPRYLIKTRGQQVTLSCSPISGHRSVSWYQQTPGQGLQFLFEYFSETQRNKGNFPGRFSGRQFSNSRSEMNVSTLELGDSALYLCASSLTGTGTGELFFGEGSRLTVL.

The chain uses TRBV3-1 (or the pseudogene TRBV3-2) and TRBJ2-5; tentatively, D is TRBD2 (6 bases). This CDR3 is 18 amino acids long. CDR1 is LGHDT, CDR2 YNNKEL, per germline (reference sequence). The germline V and J ends were trimmed by 1 base and 1 base, with 19 bases remaining between them. The CDR3 nucleotides read TGTGCCAGCAGCCAAGGGACCGATGGCGGGGTGGGCCAAGAGACCCAGTACTTC. Amino acid sequence: CASSQGTDGGVGQETQYF.

Here the CDR3 reads CATSGTSYNEQFF. The CDR3 nucleotides read TGTGCCACCTCCGGGACTTCCTACAATGAGCAGTTCTTC. The V call is TRBV15, the J call TRBJ2-1; possible D gene TRBD2, 6 bases. Trimming removed 8 bases at V and 1 base at J, with 9 bases between. Germline CDR1 LNHNV, CDR2 YYDKDF (reference sequence). This CDR3 is built from 13 residues. The full variable domain, its missing parts supplied by reference TRBV15 and TRBJ2-1, is DAMVIQNPRYQVTQFGKPVTLSCSQTLNHNVMYWYQQKSSQAPKLLFHYYDKDFNNEADTPDNFQSRRPNTSFCFLDIRSPGLGDTAMYLCATSGTSYNEQFFGPGTRLTVL.

The V call is TRBV12-3 or TRBV12-4, the J call TRBJ2-1; 8 bases fit TRBD1. This CDR3 spans 13 amino acids. V dropped 4 bases and J dropped 14; count of bases not matched to a gene: 10. This CDR3 reads CASSSTLDRVEFF. Written as DNA, the CDR3 is TGTGCCAGCAGTTCCACACTGGACAGGGTGGAGTTCTTC.

The chain recombines TRBV5-4 with TRBJ2-5, with D possibly TRBD2 on 7 matching bases. CDR3 length equals 16 residues. Deletions cut 4 bases from V and 1 base from J, with 17 bases between. Germline CDR1 reads SGHNT; CDR2 reads YYREEE (reference sequence). CDR3: CASSPRGASGQETQYF. CDR3 DNA sequence: TGTGCCAGCAGCCCACGGGGGGCGTCAGGCCAAGAGACCCAGTACTTC.

This chain connects TRBV3-1 (or the pseudogene TRBV3-2) to TRBJ2-4; 9 bases match TRBD2. Germline CDR1 is LGHDT and CDR2 is YNNKEL (reference sequence). CDR3 size: 14 residues. The J segment lost 9 bases and the V segment lost 4 bases, leaving 7 bases of the junction unmatched. The CDR3 sequence: CASSPLRGGRIQYF. The DNA for the CDR3 is TGTGCCAGCAGCCCCTTGCGGGGGGGCCGCATTCAGTACTTC.